The rows below give T cell receptor beta chains drawn from one sample of a study of OX40 agonist ivuxolimab in advanced cancers. Method: immunoSEQ multiplex PCR; TCRdb's copy keeps in-frame clones and lacks some. The profile shows 35,000 to 40,000 clones, 86% of them singletons. The sequences come from CD4+ or CD8+ T cells sorted from blood, collected in a trial of the OX40 agonist ivuxolimab. The receptors were sampled from an adult with an advanced solid tumor such as melanoma, head and neck, liver or kidney cancer. The CDR3 runs from the conserved cysteine through the conserved F or W. D genes are given only for firm matches.

J: TRBJ1-4
V: TRBV2
D: .
CDR3: CASRGGRGNEKLFF

J: TRBJ1-6
V: TRBV10-2
D: .
CDR3: CASSPGRFSSYNSPLHF

J: TRBJ2-2
V: TRBV5-1
D: .
CDR3: CASSLYLSNTGELFF

J: TRBJ2-2
V: TRBV10-1
D: .
CDR3: CASSESVASGELFF

J: TRBJ2-3
V: TRBV4-2
D: TRBD2
CDR3: CASSQETSGGASDTQYF

J: TRBJ1-5
V: TRBV29-1
D: TRBD1
CDR3: CSAAGTGDNQPQHF

J: TRBJ2-7
V: TRBV10-3
D: TRBD1
CDR3: CASSYSRQGAYEQYF

J: TRBJ2-3
V: TRBV19
D: .
CDR3: CATTGALNTDTQYF

J: TRBJ1-1
V: TRBV18
D: .
CDR3: CASSTGTLPEAFF

J: TRBJ2-1
V: TRBV5-1
D: TRBD2
CDR3: CASRTSGAYNEQFF

J: TRBJ1-1
V: TRBV19
D: .
CDR3: CASEGTLNTEAFF

J: TRBJ1-3
V: TRBV5-4
D: .
CDR3: CASSSAPSGNTIYF

J: TRBJ2-3
V: TRBV19
D: .
CDR3: CASSIDLAGTDTQYF

J: TRBJ2-7
V: TRBV6-1
D: TRBD1
CDR3: CASSGPGQGIKQYF